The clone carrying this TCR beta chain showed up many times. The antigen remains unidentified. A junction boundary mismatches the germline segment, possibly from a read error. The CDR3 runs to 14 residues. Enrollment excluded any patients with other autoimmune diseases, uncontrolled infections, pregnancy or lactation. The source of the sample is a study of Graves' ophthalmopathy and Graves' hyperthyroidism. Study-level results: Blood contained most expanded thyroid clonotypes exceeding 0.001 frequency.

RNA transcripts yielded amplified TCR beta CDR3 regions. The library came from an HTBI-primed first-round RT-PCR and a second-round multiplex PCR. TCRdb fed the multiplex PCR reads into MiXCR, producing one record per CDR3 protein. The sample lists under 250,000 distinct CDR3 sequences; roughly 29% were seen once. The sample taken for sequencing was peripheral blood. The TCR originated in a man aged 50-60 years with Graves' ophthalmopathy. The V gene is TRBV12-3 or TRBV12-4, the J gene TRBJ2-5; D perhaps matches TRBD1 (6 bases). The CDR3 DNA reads TGTGCCAGCACCCTAAGGGGGTACCAAGGGACCCAGTACTTC. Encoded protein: CASTLRGYQGTQYF.